This TCR beta chain was retrieved from a study of blood T cell repertoires in COVID-19. Across the whole study: The study drew acute and convalescent COVID-19 samples from the United States, Italy and Spain. T cells, B-cell-depleted T cells, or PBMCs supplied cDNA or gDNA.

Source study methods: Amplification of reference gene primers was used by the study to estimate nucleated cell counts. Only in-frame clones appear in the TCRdb table, and some are missing; sequencing was by immunoSEQ multiplex PCR. V and J calls and clone size are copied from that table; D and trimming were computed from the DNA. The sample has around 78,000 clones, just over 85% seen once. The germline gives CDR1 WNHNN, CDR2 SYGVQD (reference sequence). V lost 7 bases and J 4 bases, leaving 18 bases between the germline ends. The length of the CDR3 is 15 residues. Source material: peripheral blood. This sequence was found in a man aged 45-60 years with active or convalescent COVID-19. The chain joins TRBV10-1 to TRBJ2-3, with a tentative D call TRBD2 (5 bases). The CDR3 sequence is CASNHAGGVSDTQYF. Written as DNA, the CDR3 is TGCGCCAGCAACCACGCGGGTGGAGTGTCAGATACGCAGTATTTT.